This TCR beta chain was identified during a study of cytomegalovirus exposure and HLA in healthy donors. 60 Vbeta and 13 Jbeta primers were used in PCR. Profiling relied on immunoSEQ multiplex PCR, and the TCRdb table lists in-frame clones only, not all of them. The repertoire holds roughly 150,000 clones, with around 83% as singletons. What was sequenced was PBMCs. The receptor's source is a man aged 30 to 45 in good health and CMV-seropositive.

The CDR3 protein is CASSVDRVTEAFF. The CDR3 DNA is TGTGCCAGCAGCGTAGACAGGGTCACTGAAGCTTTCTTT. This sequence joins TRBV9 and TRBJ1-1, with D tentatively TRBD1 (6 bases). V was trimmed by 0 bases and J by 4 bases, leaving 7 bases between them. There are 13 residues in the CDR3. Germline V gives CDR1 SGDLS, CDR2 YYNGEE.